This T cell receptor (beta chain) emerged from a study of blood T cell repertoires in COVID-19. Overall study context: Nucleic acid was either cDNA or gDNA, and it came from T cells, B-cell-depleted T cells, or PBMCs.

V lost 1 base to trimming and J lost 4 bases; unmatched junction nucleotides: 11. The germline V gene has CDR1 SGDLS and CDR2 YYNGEE. This CDR3 is 17 amino acids long. The protocol was immunoSEQ multiplex PCR, while the TCRdb copy is restricted to in-frame clones and leaves out a portion. The sample includes fewer than 250,000 clones, 84% of them seen just once. The receptor was derived from a man aged 45 to 65 with acute or convalescent COVID-19. The rearrangement links TRBV9 to TRBJ1-3; TRBD1 matches 7 bases. Sequencing was performed on peripheral blood. The CDR3 DNA is TGTGCCAGCAGCGTAATGGCCAGACAGGGAGTAGGAAACACCATATATTTT. Protein sequence: CASSVMARQGVGNTIYF.